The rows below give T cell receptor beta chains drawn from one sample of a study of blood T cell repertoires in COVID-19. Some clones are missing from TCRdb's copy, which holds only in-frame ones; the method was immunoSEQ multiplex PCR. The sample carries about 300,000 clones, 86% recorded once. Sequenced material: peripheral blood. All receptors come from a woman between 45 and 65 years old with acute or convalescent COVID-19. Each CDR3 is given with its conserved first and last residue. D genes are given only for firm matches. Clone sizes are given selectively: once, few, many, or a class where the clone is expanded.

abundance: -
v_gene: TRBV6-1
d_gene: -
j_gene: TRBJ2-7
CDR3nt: TGTGCCAGCAGTGAGCAGGGGAGCTCCTACGAGCAGTACTTC
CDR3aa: CASSEQGSSYEQYF

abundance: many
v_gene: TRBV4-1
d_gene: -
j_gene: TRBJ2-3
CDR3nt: TGCGCCAGCAGCCAAGAATCAAGCAGGGCAACAGATACGCAGTATTTT
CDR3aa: CASSQESSRATDTQYF

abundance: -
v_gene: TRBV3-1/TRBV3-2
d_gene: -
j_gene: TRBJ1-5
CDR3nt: TGTGCCAGCAGCCAAGACCGCAGTCGACAGCCCCAGCATTTT
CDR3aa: CASSQDRSRQPQHF

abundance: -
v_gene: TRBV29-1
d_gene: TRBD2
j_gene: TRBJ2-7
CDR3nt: TGCAGCGGCGGGACTAGCCCCTACGAGCAGTACTTC
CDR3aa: CSGGTSPYEQYF

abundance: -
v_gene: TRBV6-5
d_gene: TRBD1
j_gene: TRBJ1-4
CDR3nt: TGTGCCATCTACAGGGGGCCCGGTGAAAAACTGTTTTTT
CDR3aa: CAIYRGPGEKLFF

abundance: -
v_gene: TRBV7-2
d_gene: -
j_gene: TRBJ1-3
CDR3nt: TGTGCCAGCAGCCGTGGGGGAGGGAACTCTGGAAACACCATATATTTT
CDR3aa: CASSRGGGNSGNTIYF

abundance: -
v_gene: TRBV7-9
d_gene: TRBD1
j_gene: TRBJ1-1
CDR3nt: TGTGCCAGCAGCTTAGCGGGACAGGGGCGACCCCGGAACACTGAAGCTTTCTTT
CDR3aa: CASSLAGQGRPRNTEAFF

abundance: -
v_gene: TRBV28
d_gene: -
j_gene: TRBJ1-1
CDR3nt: TGTGCCAGCAGTTTACCGGCTTCGGGACAAACTGAAGCTTTCTTT
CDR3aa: CASSLPASGQTEAFF

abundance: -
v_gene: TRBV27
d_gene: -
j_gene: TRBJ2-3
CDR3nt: TGTGCCAGCAGTCCCACCCTAAGCACAGATACGCAGTATTTT
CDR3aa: CASSPTLSTDTQYF

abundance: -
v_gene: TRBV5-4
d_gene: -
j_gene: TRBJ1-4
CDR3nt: TGTGCCAGCAGCTTGGATGCTTCGGGGGGAACTAATGAAAAACTGTTTTTT
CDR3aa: CASSLDASGGTNEKLFF

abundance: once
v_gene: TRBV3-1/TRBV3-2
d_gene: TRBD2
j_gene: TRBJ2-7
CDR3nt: TGTGCCAGCAGCCGACCGGGACTAGCGGGAGGGTGGTCAACTCCAAACTCCTACGAGCAGTACTTC
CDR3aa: CASSRPGLAGGWSTPNSYEQYF

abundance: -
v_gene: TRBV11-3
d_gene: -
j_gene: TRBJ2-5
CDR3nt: TGTGCCAGCAGCCTGCGTCAAGAGACCCAGTACTTC
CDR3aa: CASSLRQETQYF

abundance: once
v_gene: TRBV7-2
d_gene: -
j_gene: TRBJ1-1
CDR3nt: TGTGCCAGCAGCTTGAGGGGGACTGAAGCTTTCTTT
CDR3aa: CASSLRGTEAFF

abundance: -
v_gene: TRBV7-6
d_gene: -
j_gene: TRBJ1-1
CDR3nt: TGTGCCAGCAGCTTAGTGCCAGGTGAGACGGTCGCTTTCTTT
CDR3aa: CASSLVPGETVAFF

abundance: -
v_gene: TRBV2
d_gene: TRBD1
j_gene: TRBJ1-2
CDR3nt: TGTGCCAGCAGTGAAATGACAGGGGACTATGGCTACACCTTC
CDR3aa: CASSEMTGDYGYTF

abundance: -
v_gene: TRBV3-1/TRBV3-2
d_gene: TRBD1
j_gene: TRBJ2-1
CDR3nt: TGTGCCAGCAGCCTCGACAGGGGGACCCACAATGAGCAGTTCTTC
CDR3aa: CASSLDRGTHNEQFF

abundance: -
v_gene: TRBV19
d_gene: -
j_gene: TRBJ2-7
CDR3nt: TGTGCCAGTAGTAAGGGTGAGGGCGGATACTACTTCTACGAGCAGTACTTC
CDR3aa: CASSKGEGGYYFYEQYF

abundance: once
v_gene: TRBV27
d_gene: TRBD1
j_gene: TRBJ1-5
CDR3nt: TGTGCCAGCAGGACAGGGGACAGCAATCAGCCCCAGCATTTT
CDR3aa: CASRTGDSNQPQHF

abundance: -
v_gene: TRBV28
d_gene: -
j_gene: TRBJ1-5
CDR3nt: TGTGCCAGCAGTGGGCTGGGAGGTGGAACCAATCAGCCCCAGCATTTT
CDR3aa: CASSGLGGGTNQPQHF

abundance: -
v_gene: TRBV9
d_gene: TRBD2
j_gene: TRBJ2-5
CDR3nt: TGTGCCAGCAGCCCCCAACCGGGACTAAAAGAGACCCAGTACTTC
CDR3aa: CASSPQPGLKETQYF

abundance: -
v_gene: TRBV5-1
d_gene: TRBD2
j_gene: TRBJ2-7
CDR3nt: TGCGCCAGCAGCACACCCACGGCTAGCGGACACGAGCAGTACTTC
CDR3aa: CASSTPTASGHEQYF

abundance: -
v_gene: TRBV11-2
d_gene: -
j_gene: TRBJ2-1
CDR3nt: TGTGCCAGCAGCTTAGTCCCTCCCTCCTACAATGAGCAGTTCTTC
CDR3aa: CASSLVPPSYNEQFF

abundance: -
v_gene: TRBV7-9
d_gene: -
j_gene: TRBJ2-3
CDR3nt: TGTGCCAGCAGCGCGGCGACAGGTTTTTTCACAGATACGCAGTATTTT
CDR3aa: CASSAATGFFTDTQYF

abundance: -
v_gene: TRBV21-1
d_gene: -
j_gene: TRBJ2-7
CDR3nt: TGTGCCAGCAGCAAAGTAGGGGCGGAGGGCCCGACACGAAGCCCCTACGAGCAGTACTTC
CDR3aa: CASSKVGAEGPTRSPYEQYF

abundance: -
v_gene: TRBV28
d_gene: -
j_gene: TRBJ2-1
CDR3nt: TGTGCCAGCATCGGGCCGGGGTACGGCTCCTACAATGAGCAGTTCTTC
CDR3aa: CASIGPGYGSYNEQFF

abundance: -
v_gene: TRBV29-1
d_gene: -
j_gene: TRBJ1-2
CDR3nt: TGCAGCGTCCGGACAGAGGGTGGCTACACCTTC
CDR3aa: CSVRTEGGYTF

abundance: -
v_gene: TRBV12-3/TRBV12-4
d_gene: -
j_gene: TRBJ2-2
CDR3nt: TGTGCCAGCAGCCCAGCTAGTGCCGGGGAGCTGTTTTTT
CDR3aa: CASSPASAGELFF

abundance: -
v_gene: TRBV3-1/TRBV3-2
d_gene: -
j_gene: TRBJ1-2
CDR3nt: TGTGCCAGCAGCCCGCGGGAAGGCCTCGACTATGGCTACACCTTC
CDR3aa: CASSPREGLDYGYTF

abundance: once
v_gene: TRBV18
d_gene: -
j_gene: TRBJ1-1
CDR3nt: TGTGCCAGCTCACCACCGGAGACGGTAGCTGAAGCTTTCTTT
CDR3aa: CASSPPETVAEAFF

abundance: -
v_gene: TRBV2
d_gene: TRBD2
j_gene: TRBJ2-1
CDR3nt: TGTGCCAGCAGTGAATCTAGCGGGAGGTATGAGCAGTTCTTC
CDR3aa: CASSESSGRYEQFF

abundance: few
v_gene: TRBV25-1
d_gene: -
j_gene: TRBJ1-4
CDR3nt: TGTGCCAGCAGGGGAGGTAGGGATGAAAAACTGTTTTTT
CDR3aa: CASRGGRDEKLFF

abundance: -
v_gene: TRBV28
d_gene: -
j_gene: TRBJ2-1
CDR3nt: TGTGCCACCTGGACTATAACCGTGAATGAGCAGTTCTTC
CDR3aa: CATWTITVNEQFF

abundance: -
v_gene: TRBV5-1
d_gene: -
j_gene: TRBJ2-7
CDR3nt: TGCGCCAGCAGCTTGGCCGGTACGGCGGGGGAGCAGTACTTC
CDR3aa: CASSLAGTAGEQYF

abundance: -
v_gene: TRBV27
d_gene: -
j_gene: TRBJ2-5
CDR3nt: TGTGCCAGCAGTTTGTCAGGGGTGGAGACCCAGTACTTC
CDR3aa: CASSLSGVETQYF

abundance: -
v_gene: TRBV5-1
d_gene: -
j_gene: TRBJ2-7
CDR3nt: TGCGCCAGCAGCAAGGACATGTCCTACGAGCAGTACTTC
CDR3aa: CASSKDMSYEQYF